One sample yielded the 13 T cell receptor beta chains listed below, sequenced in a study of blood T cells in healthy people across ages (dated by TCRdb to about 2015). The library was made by 5' RACE. The sequencer listed for this sample is Illumina HiSeq 2500. A second PCR of roughly 6 to 12 cycles was performed with a sample-barcoded 5' primer and a J-beta primer mix. TCRdb handled the public reads itself, with Q25 trimming in fastp and clone calling in MiXCR, and kept productive beta chains. Merged by CDR3 protein, the rows form single entries marked with the most common genes and DNA. The sample table contains under 850,000 distinct CDR3 sequences; only one count was recorded for roughly 40% of them. The top ten constitute 10% to 15% of the sample. The sample comprised blood. The receptors derive from a man aged 18 to 30 in good health.

The V gene is TRBV28, the J gene TRBJ2-5; TRBD1 matches 8 bases. Germline CDR1 reads MDHEN; CDR2 reads SYDVKM. Germline trimming cut 1 base from V and 4 bases from J; bases unmatched to any gene: 8. The CDR3 covers 16 residues. The CDR3 sequence is CASSLSWNRGTETQYF. In nucleotides, the CDR3 is TGTGCCAGCAGTTTATCATGGAACAGGGGGACAGAGACCCAGTACTTC.

The chain couples TRBV7-9 to TRBJ2-7, with 11 bases identical to TRBD2. V dropped 8 bases and J dropped 3; count of bases not matched to a gene: 3. The CDR3 is made up of 13 amino acids. The germline V gene encodes CDR1 SEHNR and CDR2 FQNEAQ (reference sequence). The CDR3 DNA sequence: TGTGCCAGCGGACTAGCGGGTCGCTACGAGCAGTACTTC. Its translation is CASGLAGRYEQYF.

As concerns this clonotype: A much bigger clone sits one base away, suggesting this may be a read error. The chain carries TRBV29-1 and TRBJ2-3, with D tentatively TRBD1 (6 bases). CDR1 and CDR2 (germline): SQVTM, ANQGSEA. The CDR3 runs to 14 residues. The V end lost 7 bases, the J end lost 4 bases, and 18 bases lay between the germline ends. The CDR3 DNA is TGCAGCGGCCATACAGGGAAAAGGGCAGATACGCAGTATTTT. This gives the protein CSGHTGKRADTQYF.

This clonotype was seen more than once but under ten times. V gene TRBV7-2 combines with J gene TRBJ2-5; possible D gene TRBD1, 7 bases. The CDR3 covers 17 residues. V was cut by 5 bases and J by 2 bases, with 21 bases left in between. Germline loops: CDR1 SGHTA, CDR2 FQGNSA. Here the CDR3 reads CASSAEGGTALQETQYF. DNA of the CDR3: TGTGCCAGCAGCGCAGAAGGCGGGACAGCCCTACAAGAGACCCAGTACTTC.

The chain links TRBV20-1 to TRBJ1-2, with a tentative D call TRBD1 (6 bases). Looked up from germline, CDR1 is DFQATT and CDR2 is SNEGSKA (reference sequence). Trimming stripped 2 bases from V and 3 bases from J, with 10 bases between. The CDR3 contains 13 residues. Here the CDR3 reads CSARSTGDYGYTF. CDR3 bases: TGCAGTGCTAGATCGACAGGCGACTATGGCTACACCTTC.

This clonotype was counted only a few times. The J gene is TRBJ1-1, the V gene TRBV6-1; D unresolved. The germline gives CDR1 MNHNS, CDR2 SASEGT. Trimming pared 2 bases from V and 4 bases from J, leaving 17 bases between. The CDR3 sequence is 16 residues long. CDR3 bases: TGTGCCAGCAGTGAACAGATGGGCCGGGCGGGCACTGAAGCTTTCTTT. The encoded protein is CASSEQMGRAGTEAFF.

This clonotype was detected ten times or more. In DNA, the CDR3 is TGTGCCAGCAGCCCAGCGAGCCCTGATACGCAGTATTTT. It yields the protein CASSPASPDTQYF. The V call is TRBV12-3 or TRBV12-4, the J call TRBJ2-3; D is ambiguous. The CDR3 covers 13 residues. The V end lost 6 bases, the J end lost 6 bases, and 13 bases lay between the germline ends.

This chain joins TRBV7-2 and TRBJ1-1, with D hard to call. The CDR3 covers 13 residues. Trimming took 5 bases from V and 4 from J, leaving 11 bases between them. Germline V gene data show CDR1 as SGHTA and CDR2 as FQGNSA. CDR3 residues: CASSHVKSTEAFF. The CDR3 DNA reads TGTGCCAGCAGCCATGTTAAGTCCACTGAAGCTTTCTTT.

The V gene is TRBV20-1, the J gene TRBJ2-7; TRBD2 matches 8 bases. CDR1 is DFQATT and CDR2 is SNEGSKA in the germline V gene (reference sequence). The ends lost 3 bases at V and 7 bases at J; junction bases unmatched: 8. This CDR3 region has 13 residues. The CDR3 DNA reads as TGCAGTGCTAGTGCGGGGGGAGTCAATGAGCAGTACTTC. Protein sequence: CSASAGGVNEQYF.

The chain uses TRBV20-1 and TRBJ2-2; D call uncertain. Germline V lookup: CDR1 DFQATT, CDR2 SNEGSKA (reference sequence). The CDR3 has 13 residues. Trimming shortened V by 6 bases and J by 1 base, and 9 bases separated the two germline ends. The CDR3 loop reads CSALQMNTGELFF. CDR3 bases: TGCAGTGCCCTGCAGATGAACACCGGGGAGCTGTTTTTT.

The chain uses TRBV7-2 and TRBJ1-6, with D maybe TRBD1 (5 bases). This CDR3 has 16 amino acids. The germline V gene encodes CDR1 SGHTA and CDR2 FQGNSA. V was clipped by 0 bases and J by 3 bases, with 9 bases between them. CDR3 sequence: CASSLAGDGYNSPLHF. DNA of the CDR3: TGTGCCAGCAGCTTAGCGGGGGATGGCTATAATTCACCCCTCCACTTT.

There are a few counts of this clonotype. The J gene is TRBJ1-2, the V gene TRBV5-6, with 7 bases matching TRBD1. CDR1 SGHDT and CDR2 YYEEEE come from the germline V gene. V shed 4 bases, J shed 5 bases, and the junction held 11 bases outside the gene matches. The CDR3 is made up of 15 amino acids. CDR3 DNA: TGTGCCAGCAGCATACAGGGGTTTGAACGGTATGGCTACACCTTC. This gives the protein CASSIQGFERYGYTF.

Only a few counts were recorded for this clonotype. The chain has TRBV29-1 and TRBJ2-2; the D gene could be TRBD1 or TRBD2 (5 bases each). The length of the CDR3 is 13 residues. Germline V gene data show CDR1 as SQVTM and CDR2 as ANQGSEA. Trimming took off 5 bases at V and 8 bases at J, with 15 bases between the two ends. Here the CDR3 reads CSVRGVVLGELFF. The CDR3 nucleotides are TGCAGCGTTCGAGGGGTGGTTTTAGGGGAGCTGTTTTTT.